The 13 T cell receptor beta chains listed next were all sequenced from one sample in a study of identifying expanded T cells in peripheral blood. Method: immunoSEQ multiplex PCR; TCRdb's copy keeps in-frame clones and lacks some. The table shows roughly 96,000 clones, with roughly 86% occurring only once. Sequencing was done on a sample of blood. The source is a person between 18 and 75 years old in good health.

The V call is TRBV29-1, the J call TRBJ2-1; D is unclear. From germline, CDR1 is SQVTM and CDR2 ANQGSEA. Deletions cut 5 bases from V and 4 bases from J, with 3 bases between. The CDR3 has 10 amino acids. CDR3 nucleotide sequence: TGCAGCGTTCGGTACAATGAGCAGTTCTTC. Protein: CSVRYNEQFF.

V and J are TRBV5-1 and TRBJ1-2, with D maybe TRBD1 (6 bases). This CDR3 is built from 15 residues. V gave up 4 bases and J gave up 3 bases, with 16 bases separating them. Germline CDR1 is SGHRS and CDR2 is YFSETQ. The CDR3 is CASSHLGALDYGYTF. CDR3 DNA sequence: TGCGCCAGCAGCCACCTGGGGGCTCTGGACTATGGCTACACCTTC.

V is TRBV27 and J is TRBJ1-1; unclear D gene. Per germline, CDR1 MNHEY and CDR2 SMNVEV (reference sequence). V lost 1 base to trimming and J lost 4 bases, with 7 bases between them. CDR3 length: 13 amino acids. The CDR3 spells CASSLFRGTEAFF. CDR3 sequence (DNA): TGTGCCAGCAGTTTATTTCGGGGCACTGAAGCTTTCTTT.

The V gene is TRBV6-4, the J gene TRBJ2-1; 8 bases are a match to TRBD2. Germline V lookup: CDR1 MRHNA, CDR2 SNTAGT. This CDR3 contains 13 residues. Trimming cost V 4 bases and J 9 bases; bases outside gene matches: 5. Here the CDR3 DNA reads TGTGCCAGCAGTGGCCCCGGGGGGGGTGAGCAGTTCTTC. Its translation is CASSGPGGGEQFF.

V usage is TRBV5-1 and J usage is TRBJ1-2, with D perhaps matching TRBD1 (5 bases). The V end lost 3 bases, the J end lost 4 bases, and 13 bases lay between the germline ends. From germline, CDR1 is SGHRS and CDR2 YFSETQ. CDR3 size: 14 residues. The DNA for the CDR3 is TGCGCCAGCAGCTCCTCGGGGGGATCCTATGGCTACACCTTC. It yields the protein CASSSSGGSYGYTF. The full variable domain, completed using reference TRBV5-1 and TRBJ1-2, is KAGVTQTPRYLIKTRGQQVTLSCSPISGHRSVSWYQQTPGQGLQFLFEYFSETQRNKGNFPGRFSGRQFSNSRSEMNVSTLELGDSALYLCASSSSGGSYGYTFGSGTRLTVV.

This chain uses TRBV7-2 with TRBJ2-1; tentatively, D is TRBD2 (5 bases). The CDR3 contains 13 residues. Germline V gene data show CDR1 as SGHTA and CDR2 as FQGNSA. V was cut by 4 bases and J by 8 bases, with 12 bases left in between. The CDR3 here is CASSSPSNYEQFF. The CDR3 bases are TGTGCCAGCAGCTCCCCTAGCAACTATGAGCAGTTCTTC.

This chain's CDR3 is CASSSRILRTEAFF. CDR3 coding DNA: TGTGCCAGTAGTTCCAGGATCCTTCGTACTGAAGCTTTCTTT. The rearrangement joins TRBV19 to TRBJ1-1; D ambiguous. Trimming stripped 5 bases from V and 5 bases from J, with 15 bases between. The germline V gene has CDR1 LNHDA and CDR2 SQIVND (reference sequence). The CDR3 extends over 14 amino acids.

V is TRBV28 and J is TRBJ1-2; 7 bases are shared with TRBD1. The length of the CDR3 is 12 residues. V shed 2 bases, J shed 10 bases, and the junction held 4 bases outside the gene matches. CDR1 is MDHEN, CDR2 SYDVKM, per germline. The CDR3 nucleotides read TGTGCCAGCAGTTTACGACAGGGTAACTACACCTTC. Translated, it gives CASSLRQGNYTF.

The V gene is TRBV15, the J gene TRBJ1-4; 9 nucleotides line up with TRBD1. V shed 0 bases and J 5 bases; nucleotides not matched to a gene: 4. Per germline, CDR1 LNHNV and CDR2 YYDKDF (reference sequence). CDR3 length: 16 amino acids. The DNA for the CDR3 is TGTGCCACCAGCAGAGACCGGGACAGGGAAAATGAAAAACTGTTTTTT. Its protein product is CATSRDRDRENEKLFF.

Here the CDR3 reads CASSPRLAGIYEQYF. In DNA form, the CDR3 reads TGTGCCAGCAGCCCCCGACTAGCGGGGATTTACGAGCAGTACTTC. The chain has TRBV9 and TRBJ2-7, with 11 bases identical to TRBD2. V dropped 4 bases and J dropped 4; count of bases not matched to a gene: 7. The CDR3 length is 15 residues. Germline CDR1 and CDR2: SGDLS and YYNGEE.

V gene TRBV28 combines with J gene TRBJ1-1; maybe TRBD1 (5 bases). Germline CDR1 is MDHEN and CDR2 is SYDVKM. Trimming cost V 7 bases and J 9 bases, with 9 bases left between them. The CDR3 consists of 10 residues. The CDR3 region is CASKEDKAFF. The CDR3 bases are TGTGCCAGCAAGGAGGACAAAGCTTTCTTT.

CDR3 loop: CASSGTREQYF. The CDR3 DNA reads TGTGCCAGCAGCGGGACCCGAGAGCAGTACTTC. V usage is TRBV14 and J usage is TRBJ2-7; TRBD1 or TRBD2 may be the D gene (5 bases each). CDR3 size: 11 residues. Trimming took off 5 bases at V and 7 bases at J, with 9 bases between the two ends. Germline CDR1 and CDR2: SGHDN and FVKESK.

V and J are TRBV5-1 and TRBJ2-1, with 8 bases identical to TRBD2. CDR3 size: 17 residues. V shed 4 bases and J 0 bases; nucleotides not matched to a gene: 9. Germline values: CDR1 SGHRS, CDR2 YFSETQ. CDR3 region: CASSPRPGTSSYNEQFF. The CDR3, as DNA: TGCGCCAGCAGCCCGCGGCCAGGGACTAGCTCCTACAATGAGCAGTTCTTC.